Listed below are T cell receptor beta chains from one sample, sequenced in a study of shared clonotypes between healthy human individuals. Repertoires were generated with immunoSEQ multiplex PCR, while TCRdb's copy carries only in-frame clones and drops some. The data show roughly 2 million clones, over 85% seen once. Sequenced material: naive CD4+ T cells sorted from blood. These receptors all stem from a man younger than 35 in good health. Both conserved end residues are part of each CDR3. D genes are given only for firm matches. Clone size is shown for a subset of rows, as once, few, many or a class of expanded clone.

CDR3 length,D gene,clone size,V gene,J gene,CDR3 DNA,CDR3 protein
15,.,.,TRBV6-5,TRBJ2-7,TGTGCCAGCAGTCGTTTTAGGGGCAGTTCCTACGAGCAGTACTTC,CASSRFRGSSYEQYF
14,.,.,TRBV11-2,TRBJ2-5,TGTGCCAGCAGCTTAGGGGGAGGTCGGGAGACCCAGTACTTC,CASSLGGGRETQYF
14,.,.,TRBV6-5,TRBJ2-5,TGTGCCAGCAGTTACCATGGGGTTGGAGAGACCCAGTACTTC,CASSYHGVGETQYF
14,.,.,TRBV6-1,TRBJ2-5,TGTGCCAGCAGCCCACCGACCGCTAAAGAGACCCAGTACTTC,CASSPPTAKETQYF
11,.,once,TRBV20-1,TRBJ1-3,TGCAGTGCTCTCTCTGGAAACACCATATATTTT,CSALSGNTIYF
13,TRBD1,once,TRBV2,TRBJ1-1,TGTGCCAGCGGCGGACAGGGTAACACTGAAGCTTTCTTT,CASGGQGNTEAFF
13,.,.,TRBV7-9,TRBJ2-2,TGTGCCAGCAGCTTAGGCGGAATCGGGGAGCTGTTTTTT,CASSLGGIGELFF
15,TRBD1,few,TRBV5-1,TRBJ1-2,TGCGCCAGCAGCTTGGCACAGGGGGCTAACTATGGCTACACCTTC,CASSLAQGANYGYTF
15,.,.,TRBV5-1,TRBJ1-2,TGCGCCAGCAGCCCCCGGGACACCGCTTGGTATGGCTACACCTTC,CASSPRDTAWYGYTF
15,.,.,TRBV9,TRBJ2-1,TGTGCCAGCAGCCATGACTGGAGCTCCTACAATGAGCAGTTCTTC,CASSHDWSSYNEQFF
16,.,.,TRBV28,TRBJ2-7,TGTGCCAGCAGTCCCATGAGCCTGGGGGGGCCTAGGGAGCAGTACTTC,CASSPMSLGGPREQYF
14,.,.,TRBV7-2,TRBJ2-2,TGTGCCAGCCGCTTACAGGGAACCACCGGGGAGCTGTTTTTT,CASRLQGTTGELFF
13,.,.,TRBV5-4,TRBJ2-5,TGTGCCAGCAGTTGGCGGGGTGAAGAGACCCAGTACTTC,CASSWRGEETQYF
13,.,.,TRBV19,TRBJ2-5,TGTGCCAGTAGTCAGGTAGACCAAGAGACCCAGTACTTC,CASSQVDQETQYF
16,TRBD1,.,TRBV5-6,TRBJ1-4,TGTGCCAGCAGCTTGTCAGGGGGCGATCCTAATGAAAAACTGTTTTTT,CASSLSGGDPNEKLFF
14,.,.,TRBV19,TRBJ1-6,TGTGCCAGTAGTATAGACAGAGGAAATTCACCCCTCCACTTT,CASSIDRGNSPLHF
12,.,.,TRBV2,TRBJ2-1,TGTGCCAGCAGTAAGGGGATCAATGAGCAGTTCTTC,CASSKGINEQFF
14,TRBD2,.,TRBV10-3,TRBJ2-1,TGTGCCATCCGACTAGCCGACTCTCGGAATGAGCAGTTCTTC,CAIRLADSRNEQFF
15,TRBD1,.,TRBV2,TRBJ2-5,TGTGCCAGCAGTAAGGACAGGGGGGTGAAAGAGACCCAGTACTTC,CASSKDRGVKETQYF
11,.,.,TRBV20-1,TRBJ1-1,TGCAGTGCTGACTCGAACACTGAAGCTTTCTTT,CSADSNTEAFF